This T cell receptor (beta chain) was recovered during a study of T cell changes during pregnancy in multiple sclerosis. V lost 5 bases to trimming and J lost 6 bases; unmatched junction nucleotides: 14. The CDR3 length is 16 residues. Germline loops: CDR1 SGHAT, CDR2 FQNNGV. Data came from immunoSEQ multiplex PCR; TCRdb stores just in-frame clones and leaves some out. The table shows about 98,000 clones, with about 91% occurring only once. This clonotype originated in a female donor in good health, enrolled as a control in a pregnancy study. Source: peripheral blood, taken after pregnancy. The chain recombines TRBV11-2 with TRBJ1-2; 8 bases are a match to TRBD1. CDR3: CASSTPRGPVLNGYTF. The CDR3 coding sequence is TGTGCCAGCAGCACCCCCAGGGGGCCGGTCCTTAATGGCTACACCTTC.